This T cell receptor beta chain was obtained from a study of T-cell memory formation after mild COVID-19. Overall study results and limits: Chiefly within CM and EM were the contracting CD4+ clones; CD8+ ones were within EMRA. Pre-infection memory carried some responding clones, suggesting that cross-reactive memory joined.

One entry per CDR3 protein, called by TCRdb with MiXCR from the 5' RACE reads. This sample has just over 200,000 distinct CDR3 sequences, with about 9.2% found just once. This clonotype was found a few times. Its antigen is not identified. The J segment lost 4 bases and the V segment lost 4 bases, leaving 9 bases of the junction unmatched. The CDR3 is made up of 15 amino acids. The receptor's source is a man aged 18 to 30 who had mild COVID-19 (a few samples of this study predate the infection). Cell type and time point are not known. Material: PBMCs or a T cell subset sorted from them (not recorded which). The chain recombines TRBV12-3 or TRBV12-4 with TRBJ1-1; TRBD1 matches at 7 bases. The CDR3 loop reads CASSSGQVGTTEAFF. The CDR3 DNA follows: TGTGCCAGCAGTTCTGGACAGGTCGGCACCACTGAAGCTTTCTTT.